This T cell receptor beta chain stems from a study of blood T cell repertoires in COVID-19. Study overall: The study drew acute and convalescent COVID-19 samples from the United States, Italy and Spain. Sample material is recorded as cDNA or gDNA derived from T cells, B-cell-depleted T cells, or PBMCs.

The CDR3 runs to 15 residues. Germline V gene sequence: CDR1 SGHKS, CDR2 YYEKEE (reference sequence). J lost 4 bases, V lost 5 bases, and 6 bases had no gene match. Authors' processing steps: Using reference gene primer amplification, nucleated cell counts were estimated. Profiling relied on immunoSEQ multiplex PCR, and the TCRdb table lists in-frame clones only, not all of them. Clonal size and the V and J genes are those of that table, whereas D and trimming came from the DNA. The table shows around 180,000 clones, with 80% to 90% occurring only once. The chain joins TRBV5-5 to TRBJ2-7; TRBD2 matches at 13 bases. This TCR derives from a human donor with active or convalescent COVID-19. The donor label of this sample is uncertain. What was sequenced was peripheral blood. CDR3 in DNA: TGTGCCAGCAGTAAGGGACTAGCGGGGATATACGAGCAGTACTTC. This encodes CASSKGLAGIYEQYF.